These 30 T cell receptor beta chains came from one sample sequenced in a study of control samples from healthy donors and cancer patients. Sequenced by immunoSEQ multiplex PCR; TCRdb stores in-frame clones only, minus some. The sample lists 70,000 to 80,000 clones, roughly 84% occurring once. The source material was blood. The origin of the receptors is a woman aged 50 to 65 in good health.

This chain links TRBV30 with TRBJ1-1, with D perhaps matching TRBD1 (5 bases). The ends were cut back, 0 bases at V and 9 bases at J, with 14 bases in the middle. The germline V gene has CDR1 GTSNPN and CDR2 SVGIG (reference sequence). This CDR3 is built from 13 residues. The CDR3 loop is CAWSVDRRGQAFF. Written as DNA, the CDR3 is TGTGCCTGGAGTGTCGACCGTAGGGGACAAGCTTTCTTT.

The rearrangement links TRBV12-3 or TRBV12-4 to TRBJ1-6; D not resolved. V dropped 2 bases and J dropped 10 bases, with 9 bases sitting between them. The CDR3 spans 13 residues. Written as DNA, the CDR3 is TGTGCCAGCAGTTTACAGCTTGGGTCACCCCTCCACTTT. Amino acids: CASSLQLGSPLHF.

The chain links TRBV19 to TRBJ1-5, with 7 bases identical to TRBD1. V trimming: 6 bases; J trimming: 7 bases; junction bases outside the gene matches: 12. CDR1 and CDR2 from the germline V gene are LNHDA and SQIVND (reference sequence). The CDR3 totals 15 residues. DNA of the CDR3: TGTGCCAGTAGCGGGGGGCAGGGGGAAAAACAGCCCCAGCATTTT. Protein: CASSGGQGEKQPQHF.

The chain recombines TRBV7-9 with TRBJ1-5; TRBD1 agrees at 7 bases. The CDR3 has 14 amino acids. The germline V gene has CDR1 SEHNR and CDR2 FQNEAQ (reference sequence). J was trimmed by 3 bases and V by 11 bases; bases with no gene match: 10. The CDR3 loop is CAPPGGGLNQPQHF. CDR3 in DNA: TGTGCCCCCCCCGGAGGGGGCCTCAATCAGCCCCAGCATTTT. The full variable domain, its missing parts supplied by reference TRBV7-9 and TRBJ1-5, is DTGVSQNPRHKITKRGQNVTFRCDPISEHNRLYWYRQTLGQGPEFLTYFQNEAQLEKSRLLSDRFSAERPKGSFSTLEIQRTEQGDSAMYLCAPPGGGLNQPQHFGDGTRLSIL.

This clone was observed a handful of times. Here the CDR3 DNA reads TGTGCCAGCAGCGGGGCGGCGGTTGGTAAACTGTTTTTT. Its protein product is CASSGAAVGKLFF. The rearrangement uses TRBV7-9 and TRBJ1-4; TRBD1 is a possible D gene (5 bases). Germline CDR1 and CDR2: SEHNR and FQNEAQ (reference sequence). V gave up 5 bases and J gave up 11 bases, with 15 bases separating them. This CDR3 has 13 amino acids.

The rearrangement uses TRBV27 and TRBJ1-3, with D hard to call. V shed 5 bases and J shed 0 bases, with 11 bases lying between them. This CDR3 comprises 15 residues. Germline CDR1 is MNHEY and CDR2 is SMNVEV (reference sequence). The CDR3 sequence is CASSLSRDSGNTIYF. CDR3 bases: TGTGCCAGCAGTCTCTCTAGGGACTCTGGAAACACCATATATTTT.

The V gene is TRBV18, the J gene TRBJ1-4, with D uncertain. Germline V CDR1 and CDR2: KGHSH, LQKENI. There are 14 residues in the CDR3. Between the trimmed V and J ends, which lost 0 bases and 5 bases, there was a span of 7 bases. The CDR3 coding sequence is TGTGCCAGCTCACCACCGGTCCTCAATGAAAAACTGTTTTTT. It is translated as CASSPPVLNEKLFF.

This chain uses TRBV19 with TRBJ2-3; 10 bases are shared with TRBD1. This CDR3 is built from 16 residues. Losses at the gene ends were 5 bases for V and 2 bases for J; bases not matched to a gene: 7. Germline V CDR1 and CDR2: LNHDA, SQIVND (reference sequence). The CDR3 DNA sequence: TGTGCCAGTAGTCCAACGGGACAGGGGCCCACAGATACGCAGTATTTT. This translates into CASSPTGQGPTDTQYF.

The chain recombines TRBV19 with TRBJ2-6; no clear D. V lost 2 bases and J 3 bases, leaving 5 bases between the germline ends. Germline values: CDR1 LNHDA, CDR2 SQIVND (reference sequence). CDR3 length equals 14 residues. CDR3 residues: CASSISGGANVLTF. Here the CDR3 DNA reads TGTGCCAGTAGTATATCGGGTGGGGCCAACGTCCTGACTTTC.

V gene TRBV7-3 combines with J gene TRBJ1-1, with D possibly being TRBD1 (5 bases). V lost 7 bases, J lost 1 base, and 16 bases lay in between. The CDR3 length is 15 residues. CDR1 and CDR2 (germline): SGHTA, FQGTGA. CDR3 nucleotides: TGTGCCAGCAACGATGCCCAGGGCGCGAACACTGAAGCTTTCTTT. Translation: CASNDAQGANTEAFF.

The CDR3 spells CASSDRHEQYF. The CDR3 bases are TGCGCCAGCAGCGACCGTCACGAGCAGTACTTC. This rearrangement joins TRBV5-1 to TRBJ2-7; D gene unclear. V was clipped by 4 bases and J by 5 bases, with 7 bases between them. The CDR3 is 11 residues long. Per germline, CDR1 SGHRS and CDR2 YFSETQ.

The chain recombines TRBV30 with TRBJ2-3; TRBD2 aligns across 7 bases. Trimming removed 5 bases from V and 3 bases from J; junction bases left unmatched: 8. CDR1 is GTSNPN, CDR2 SVGIG, per germline (reference sequence). The CDR3 covers 14 residues. Written as DNA, the CDR3 is TGTGCCTGGGCGGGAGCGGGACGTACAGATACGCAGTATTTT. Protein sequence: CAWAGAGRTDTQYF.

The rearrangement uses TRBV9 and TRBJ2-5; TRBD1 or TRBD2 may be the D gene (6 bases each). This CDR3 contains 17 residues. The germline V gene encodes CDR1 SGDLS and CDR2 YYNGEE. V was pared by 0 bases and J by 2 bases, with 17 bases between. CDR3 residues: CASSVAVGGSGQETQYF. The CDR3 DNA is TGTGCCAGCAGCGTAGCTGTGGGGGGCAGTGGTCAAGAGACCCAGTACTTC.

The chain joins TRBV28 to TRBJ2-5; 7 nucleotides align to TRBD2. The germline V gene has CDR1 MDHEN and CDR2 SYDVKM. The CDR3 has 14 residues. V was clipped by 2 bases and J by 1 base; unmatched bases: 1. In nucleotides, the CDR3 is TGTGCCAGCAGTTTAGGCGGGAGCCAAGAGACCCAGTACTTC. Translating it yields CASSLGGSQETQYF.

This chain joins TRBV19 and TRBJ2-4; 14 bases are a match to TRBD2. V gave up 4 bases and J gave up 7 bases; unmatched junction bases: 6. CDR1 and CDR2 (germline): LNHDA, SQIVND (reference sequence). The CDR3 runs to 16 residues. As DNA, the CDR3 is TGTGCCAGTAGTAAGGGACTAGCGGGAGCTGGGAACATTCAGTACTTC. Protein product: CASSKGLAGAGNIQYF.

This chain joins TRBV3-1 (or the pseudogene TRBV3-2) and TRBJ2-5, with 8 bases lining up with TRBD2. The trim removed 1 base at V and 5 bases at J, leaving 3 bases unmatched. Germline V lookup: CDR1 LGHDT, CDR2 YNNKEL (reference sequence). The CDR3 contains 14 residues. CDR3 sequence: CASSQARLAETQYF. The CDR3 DNA is TGTGCCAGCAGCCAAGCCCGACTAGCGGAGACCCAGTACTTC.

This clone was observed a single time. The chain links TRBV6-5 to TRBJ1-5; TRBD1 aligns across 7 bases. The CDR3 contains 13 residues. In germline, CDR1 is MNHEY, CDR2 SVGAGI. V lost 5 bases and J lost 4; bases outside the gene matches: 2. CDR3 DNA: TGTGCCAGCAGTAGACAGGGTAATCAGCCCCAGCATTTT. Translating it yields CASSRQGNQPQHF.

Comment on this clone: It is unclear where the CDR3 begins or ends on the DNA, so no DNA is shown, and the CDR3 is as TCRdb lists it. The J gene is TRBJ1-2, the V gene TRBV12-2; TRBD1, the table's D call, was not compared with the DNA. TRBV12-2 is designated a pseudogene. The CDR3 is 17 amino acids long, termini counted. CDR3 sequence reads: CASRLVGQGTSNYGYTF.

The chain is built from TRBV18 and TRBJ2-5, with 8 bases matching TRBD1. Germline V lookup: CDR1 KGHSH, CDR2 LQKENI. There are 15 residues in the CDR3. Losses at the gene ends were 1 base for V and 5 bases for J; bases not matched to a gene: 6. The CDR3 spells CASSPQDRVGETQYF. The DNA for the CDR3 is TGTGCCAGCTCACCACAGGACAGGGTTGGGGAGACCCAGTACTTC.

This chain connects TRBV4-1 to TRBJ2-3, with no clear D. The CDR3 runs to 12 residues. The ends were cut back, 5 bases at V and 4 bases at J, with 7 bases in the middle. Germline CDR1 and CDR2: MGHRA and YSYEKL. The CDR3: CASSRFPDTQYF. DNA for the CDR3: TGCGCCAGCAGCAGGTTTCCAGATACGCAGTATTTT.

This chain uses TRBV6-6 with TRBJ1-3, with 9 bases lining up with TRBD1. From germline, CDR1 is MNHNY and CDR2 SVGAGI (reference sequence). V dropped 4 bases and J dropped 3; count of bases not matched to a gene: 4. This CDR3 is built from 15 residues. CDR3 loop: CASSLQGARGNTIYF. The CDR3 coding sequence is TGTGCCAGCAGTTTACAGGGGGCGCGTGGAAACACCATATATTTT.

In this sample, this clone turned up a few times. V is TRBV27 and J is TRBJ1-6, with 7 nucleotides matching TRBD1. V lost 0 bases, J lost 7 bases, and 9 bases stayed unmatched. CDR3 size: 17 residues. Looked up from germline, CDR1 is MNHEY and CDR2 is SMNVEV (reference sequence). The CDR3 sequence is CASSLSPNRDSNSPLHF. The CDR3 DNA sequence: TGTGCCAGCAGTTTATCGCCGAACCGGGACAGCAATTCACCCCTCCACTTT.

The chain carries TRBV28 and TRBJ1-6, with TRBD1 matching over 9 bases. The germline CDR1 and CDR2 sequences are MDHEN and SYDVKM. The trim removed 3 bases at V and 8 bases at J, leaving 5 bases unmatched. The CDR3 consists of 15 residues. The CDR3 coding sequence is TGTGCCAGCAGTTTGTCGACAGGGGGGCATTCACCCCTCCACTTT. This translates into CASSLSTGGHSPLHF.

The chain links TRBV28 to TRBJ2-3, with D maybe TRBD1 (6 bases). V shed 6 bases and J shed 15 bases, with 22 bases lying between them. Per germline, CDR1 MDHEN and CDR2 SYDVKM. This CDR3 has 13 amino acids. CDR3 in amino acids: CASSPGLGGGLYF. The CDR3 nucleotides are TGTGCCAGCAGCCCGGGGCTAGGTGGGGGCCTATATTTT.

The V call is TRBV4-1, the J call TRBJ2-3; 7 nucleotides align to TRBD2. The J segment lost 7 bases and the V segment lost 1 base, leaving 14 bases of the junction unmatched. The CDR3 is made up of 17 amino acids. Per the germline V gene, CDR1 is MGHRA and CDR2 is YSYEKL. The CDR3 protein is CASSQGFGGKGKNTQYF. CDR3 bases: TGCGCCAGCAGCCAAGGATTCGGGGGGAAAGGAAAAAATACGCAGTATTTT.

This clone came up a few times. V is TRBV5-1 and J is TRBJ2-7; 11 bases are a match to TRBD1. J gave up 5 bases and V 7 bases, and 2 bases lay outside the gene matches. The CDR3 is 12 residues long. Germline V lookup: CDR1 SGHRS, CDR2 YFSETQ. DNA for the CDR3: TGCGCCAGCGGACAGGGGGCAAACGAGCAGTACTTC. Its translation: CASGQGANEQYF.

The chain has TRBV5-4 and TRBJ1-1, with a weak D call TRBD1 (6 bases). Germline loops: CDR1 SGHNT, CDR2 YYREEE (reference sequence). The CDR3 totals 13 residues. The ends were cut back, 4 bases at V and 4 bases at J, with 11 bases in the middle. The DNA of the CDR3 is TGTGCCAGCAGCGGGGACACTTTCACTGAAGCTTTCTTT. Its protein product is CASSGDTFTEAFF.

CDR3 sequence (DNA): TGTGCCAGCAGTGGGGGGGCAGGGGCACCCCTCCACTTT. The encoded protein is CASSGGAGAPLHF. The chain combines TRBV6-6 with TRBJ1-6; D is perhaps TRBD1 (6 bases). This CDR3 spans 13 amino acids. CDR1 MNHNY and CDR2 SVGAGI come from the germline V gene (reference sequence). V lost 5 bases and J 11 bases, leaving 13 bases between the germline ends.

The rearrangement joins TRBV10-2 to TRBJ2-1, with D maybe TRBD2 (5 bases). Germline-derived CDR1 and CDR2 are WSHSY and SAAADI. The CDR3 is 16 amino acids. Trimming cost V 0 bases and J 0 bases, with 9 bases left between them. CDR3 residues: CASSESYGLSYNEQFF. In nucleotides, the CDR3 is TGCGCCAGCAGTGAGTCATACGGACTCTCCTACAATGAGCAGTTCTTC.

This clone was recorded only once. The V and J genes are TRBV5-4 and TRBJ2-7; D might be TRBD1 (6 bases). Per the germline V gene, CDR1 is SGHNT and CDR2 is YYREEE (reference sequence). The CDR3 runs 14 residues. Trimming shortened V by 4 bases and J by 7 bases, and 18 bases separated the two germline ends. In nucleotides, the CDR3 is TGTGCCAGCAGCCCTGGACAGCGCCGGGATGAGCAGTACTTC. It codes for CASSPGQRRDEQYF.